Described below is a single T cell receptor beta chain sequence and its context. These data come from a study of blood T cell repertoires in COVID-19. Study context: There were acute and convalescent COVID-19 samples, and they came from the United States, Italy and Spain. Nucleic acid was either cDNA or gDNA, and it came from T cells, B-cell-depleted T cells, or PBMCs.

It was during active infection that Seattle patients were enrolled and then longitudinally followed. The CDR3 loop spans 16 amino acids. Trimming removed 7 bases from V and 4 bases from J; junction bases left unmatched: 10. Germline CDR1 MDHEN, CDR2 SYDVKM. Clones were sequenced by immunoSEQ multiplex PCR, and TCRdb holds only the in-frame ones, with some missing. The sample has 350,000 or so clones, roughly 89% seen once. This clonotype was sampled from a woman aged 55 to 70 with COVID-19, enrolled during active disease. The chain is built from TRBV28 and TRBJ2-2, with 9 bases aligning to TRBD2. The material sequenced was peripheral blood. The CDR3 is CASTLRVRGGTGELFF. The CDR3 DNA is TGTGCCAGCACCTTACGGGTGCGGGGGGGCACCGGGGAGCTGTTTTTT.